Shown below are 16 T cell receptor beta chains from a single sample sequenced in a study of shared clonotypes between healthy human individuals. Assay used: immunoSEQ multiplex PCR; TCRdb lists only in-frame clones, some missing. Among over a million clones, around 75% were seen once, and the ten largest hold over 1.3%. Source material: memory CD4+ T cells sorted from blood. Subset defined: CD45RA-negative fraction. Source of these receptors: a man aged 18-30 years in good health.

The V gene is TRBV19, the J gene TRBJ2-1; 7 bases match TRBD2. The CDR3 has 15 amino acids. The V and J ends lost 4 bases and 9 bases, in that order; junction bases with no gene match: 12. The germline V gene has CDR1 LNHDA and CDR2 SQIVND (reference sequence). The CDR3 nucleotides are TGTGCCAGTAGTAGTTCTAGCGGACACTCAGGTGAGCAGTTCTTC. Protein: CASSSSSGHSGEQFF.

The chain uses TRBV11-3 and TRBJ2-7; 7 nucleotides align to TRBD2. V was pared by 4 bases and J by 6 bases, with 6 bases of the junction left unmatched. This CDR3 has 13 amino acids. From germline, CDR1 is SGHNT and CDR2 YENEEA. The DNA of the CDR3 is TGTGCCAGCAGCTCCCACGGGGGGAGCGAGCAGTACTTC. Protein product: CASSSHGGSEQYF.

The V call is TRBV15, the J call TRBJ2-7; 10 bases fit TRBD1. This CDR3 is built from 14 residues. Germline V gene data show CDR1 as LNHNV and CDR2 as YYDKDF (reference sequence). With 3 bases clipped from V and 2 bases from J, the junction kept 1 base outside the gene matches. CDR3 sequence: CATSRGQGTYEQYF. The CDR3 DNA sequence: TGTGCCACCAGCAGGGGACAGGGGACCTACGAGCAGTACTTC.

The chain recombines TRBV28 with TRBJ1-6, with D hard to call. The CDR3 runs to 14 residues. V lost 2 bases, J lost 6 bases, and 8 bases lay in between. Germline CDR1 MDHEN, CDR2 SYDVKM. In DNA, the CDR3 is TGTGCCAGCAGTTTACGAACAATTAATTCACCCCTCCACTTT. Amino acid sequence: CASSLRTINSPLHF. The entire variable domain, with the rest obtained from reference TRBV28 and TRBJ1-6, is as follows: DVKVTQSSRYLVKRTGEKVFLECVQDMDHENMFWYRQDPGLGLRLIYFSYDVKMKEKGDIPEGYSVSREKKERFSLILESASTNQTSMYLCASSLRTINSPLHFGNGTRLTVT.

The V call is TRBV28, the J call TRBJ1-5, with TRBD1 matching 7 bases. Germline-derived CDR1 and CDR2 are MDHEN and SYDVKM. The J segment lost 4 bases and the V segment lost 3 bases, leaving 12 bases of the junction unmatched. The CDR3 sequence is 17 residues long. The CDR3 sequence is CASSFPGQLQVNQPQHF. CDR3 sequence (DNA): TGTGCCAGCAGTTTCCCGGGACAGCTCCAGGTTAATCAGCCCCAGCATTTT.

This sequence joins TRBV15 and TRBJ2-5; 8 bases align to TRBD2. This CDR3 has 15 amino acids. Germline V gene lookup returns CDR1 LNHNV and CDR2 YYDKDF (reference sequence). V gave up 4 bases and J gave up 2 bases; unmatched junction bases: 6. In DNA, the CDR3 is TGTGCCACCAGCACCCCACGGGGGGGGCAAGAGACCCAGTACTTC. Translation: CATSTPRGGQETQYF.

This rearrangement joins TRBV6-1 to TRBJ2-3; tentative D call: TRBD2 (6 bases). The CDR3 loop spans 15 amino acids. Trimming removed 1 base at V and 5 bases at J, with 13 bases between. Germline V gene lookup returns CDR1 MNHNS and CDR2 SASEGT. CDR3 bases: TGTGCCAGCAGTGAAGGAGCGGGCCGGGGAGATACGCAGTATTTT. It codes for CASSEGAGRGDTQYF.

The chain employs TRBV11-2 and TRBJ2-3; 9 bases are a match to TRBD1. J was trimmed by 3 bases and V by 5 bases; bases with no gene match: 3. Per germline, CDR1 SGHAT and CDR2 FQNNGV. The CDR3 covers 14 residues. The CDR3 region has the DNA TGTGCCAGCAGCGGACAGGGGTTAACAGATACGCAGTATTTT. Encoded protein: CASSGQGLTDTQYF.

The chain has TRBV10-1 and TRBJ2-3; 9 bases agree with TRBD2. The CDR3 has 16 amino acids. V trimming: 9 bases; J trimming: 4 bases; junction bases outside the gene matches: 14. CDR1 is WNHNN and CDR2 is SYGVQD in the germline V gene (reference sequence). CDR3 nucleotide sequence: TGCGCCAGAAGGGGTGGCGGGAGGGAGGCATCAGATACGCAGTATTTT. Translation: CARRGGGREASDTQYF.

The table lists this clone with a few counts. The chain employs TRBV30 and TRBJ2-7, with 9 bases that match TRBD1. After removal of 4 bases from V and 7 bases from J, the junction contained 11 bases not matched to a gene. The CDR3 has 14 amino acids. CDR1 GTSNPN and CDR2 SVGIG come from the germline V gene (reference sequence). CDR3 sequence: CAWNFGTGPYEQYF. Written as DNA, the CDR3 is TGTGCCTGGAATTTCGGGACAGGGCCATATGAGCAGTACTTC.

This chain links TRBV5-4 with TRBJ1-1; D perhaps matches TRBD1 (5 bases). This CDR3 is 16 amino acids long. V was trimmed by 5 bases and J by 1 base, leaving 18 bases between them. Germline assignment: CDR1 SGHNT and CDR2 YYREEE (reference sequence). The chain's CDR3 is CASSRQGGASNTEAFF. CDR3 sequence (DNA): TGTGCCAGCAGTCGCCAGGGTGGGGCCTCGAACACTGAAGCTTTCTTT.

The chain combines TRBV5-4 with TRBJ2-1; 9 bases line up with TRBD2. The V gene's germline CDR1 is SGHNT and CDR2 YYREEE (reference sequence). The V segment lost 4 bases and the J segment 2 bases; nucleotides outside the gene matches: 10. The CDR3 spans 17 residues. The chain's CDR3 is CASSPQGGRGTYNEQFF. The CDR3 DNA sequence: TGTGCCAGCAGCCCCCAGGGCGGGAGGGGCACCTACAATGAGCAGTTCTTC.

This clone was counted between two and nine times. The rearrangement links TRBV4-1 to TRBJ1-1; perhaps TRBD1 as D (5 bases). Deletions cut 7 bases from V and 1 base from J, with 13 bases between. Germline lookup yields CDR1 MGHRA and CDR2 YSYEKL. CDR3 size: 14 residues. CDR3 region: CASTTRGTNTEAFF. The CDR3 nucleotides read TGCGCCAGCACCACAAGAGGGACGAACACTGAAGCTTTCTTT.

CDR3 nucleotides: TGTGCCACCAGCATCAGCGGGAGTGGATACGAGCAGTACTTC. It specifies CATSISGSGYEQYF. The rearrangement links TRBV15 to TRBJ2-7; TRBD2 aligns across 8 bases. J lost 4 bases, V lost 4 bases, and 6 bases had no gene match. Germline V gene sequence: CDR1 LNHNV, CDR2 YYDKDF (reference sequence). The CDR3 sequence is 14 residues long.

Written as DNA, the CDR3 is TGTGCCAGCAGTGAAGGGGGCCTCAATCAGCCCCAGCATTTT. This codes for CASSEGGLNQPQHF. This chain joins TRBV2 and TRBJ1-5; possibly TRBD1 for D (5 bases). The CDR3 spans 14 residues. Trimming removed 1 base from V and 3 bases from J, with 7 bases in between. The germline V gene encodes CDR1 SNHLY and CDR2 FYNNEI.

The chain carries TRBV5-1 and TRBJ2-7; 7 bases agree with TRBD1. The CDR3 loop spans 14 amino acids. Germline loops: CDR1 SGHRS, CDR2 YFSETQ. Trimming cost V 6 bases and J 6 bases; bases outside gene matches: 12. CDR3 nucleotides: TGCGCCAGCACTGAAACAGGGGTGACCGCCGAGCAGTACTTC. Its translation is CASTETGVTAEQYF.